These T cell receptor beta chains were read from a single sample in a study of blood T cell repertoires in COVID-19. Only in-frame clones appear in the TCRdb table, and some are missing; sequencing was by immunoSEQ multiplex PCR. The sample records tens of thousands of clones, approximately 84% being singletons. Sample: peripheral blood. Source of these receptors: a human donor in a cohort sampled during active COVID-19. Each CDR3 is given with its conserved first and last residue. The order of the fields is J gene, clone size, V gene, D gene, CDR3 DNA, CDR3 protein. The D gene is left open where the match is weak. The size of a clone is reported for some rows only, either as once, few or many, or as a class for expanded clones.

J: TRBJ2-2; size: NA; V: TRBV29-1; D: TRBD2; DNA: TGCAGCGCACTAGCGGGGGCGAACACCGGGGAGCTGTTTTTT; CDR3: CSALAGANTGELFF
J: TRBJ2-7; size: NA; V: TRBV27; D: NA; DNA: TGTGCCAGCAGTATAAGACAGGTCGGCTACGAGCAGTACTTC; CDR3: CASSIRQVGYEQYF
J: TRBJ1-4; size: NA; V: TRBV5-1; D: TRBD1; DNA: TGCGCCAGCAGCCGGACAGGGGTCGTTGAAAAACTGTTTTTT; CDR3: CASSRTGVVEKLFF
J: TRBJ2-6; size: NA; V: TRBV12-3/TRBV12-4; D: NA; DNA: TGTGCCAGCTACAAACAGGGGGCCAACGTCCTGACTTTC; CDR3: CASYKQGANVLTF
J: TRBJ1-6; size: NA; V: TRBV4-1; D: NA; DNA: TGCGCCAGCAGCCAAGAACGCCCCGTTAACAGGGTTGCGGGCCCCCTCCACTTT; CDR3: CASSQERPVNRVAGPLHF
J: TRBJ2-3; size: once; V: TRBV5-1; D: TRBD2; DNA: TGCGCCAGCAGCTTGTTTTTAGCGGGGGGGCTCTTGAGGGGCACAGATACGCAGTATTTT; CDR3: CASSLFLAGGLLRGTDTQYF
J: TRBJ2-6; size: NA; V: TRBV3-1/TRBV3-2; D: NA; DNA: TGTGCCAGCAGCCAAGATGTTATGAGACTCACTGGGGCCAACGTCCTGACTTTC; CDR3: CASSQDVMRLTGANVLTF
J: TRBJ2-3; size: NA; V: TRBV30; D: TRBD2; DNA: TGTGCCTCGACTAGCGGGGGTGCAGATACGCAGTATTTT; CDR3: CASTSGGADTQYF
J: TRBJ2-2; size: NA; V: TRBV7-6; D: NA; DNA: TGTGCCAGCAGGAGATCAGGGGTGACCGGGGAGCTGTTTTTT; CDR3: CASRRSGVTGELFF
J: TRBJ2-5; size: NA; V: TRBV2; D: NA; DNA: TGTGCCAGCAGTGCCGACTCACAAGAGACCCAGTACTTC; CDR3: CASSADSQETQYF
J: TRBJ1-4; size: NA; V: TRBV23-1; D: NA; DNA: TGCGCCAACGACAAGGCTGGTGAAAAACTGTTTTTT; CDR3: CANDKAGEKLFF
J: TRBJ1-3; size: NA; V: TRBV24-1; D: NA; DNA: TGTGCCACCAGTGTGGGCAGCTCTGGAAACACCATATATTTT; CDR3: CATSVGSSGNTIYF
J: TRBJ1-4; size: NA; V: TRBV27; D: TRBD1; DNA: TGTGCCAGCAGTAGGACAGGGGGGGATGAAAAACTGTTTTTT; CDR3: CASSRTGGDEKLFF
J: TRBJ2-1; size: NA; V: TRBV5-1; D: NA; DNA: TGCGCCAGCAGCGCCACAGGGAACAATGAGCAGTTCTTC; CDR3: CASSATGNNEQFF
J: TRBJ2-7; size: NA; V: TRBV4-3; D: NA; DNA: TGCGCCAGCAGCCAAGAAGATTTACGGGGTCTCCAAGGCGAGCAGTACTTC; CDR3: CASSQEDLRGLQGEQYF
J: TRBJ2-7; size: NA; V: TRBV20-1; D: NA; DNA: TGCAGTGCTAGTCCGACAGTAGGTTCCTACGAGCAGTACTTC; CDR3: CSASPTVGSYEQYF
J: TRBJ2-5; size: NA; V: TRBV6-1; D: TRBD2; DNA: TGTGCCAGCAGTGAAAGACCCGTAAGACTAGCGGGGGGGCAAGAGACCCAGTACTTC; CDR3: CASSERPVRLAGGQETQYF
J: TRBJ1-1; size: once; V: TRBV11-1; D: TRBD1; DNA: TGTGCCAGCAGCTTAAGTGACAGGGGCACTGAAGCTTTCTTT; CDR3: CASSLSDRGTEAFF
J: TRBJ2-3; size: NA; V: TRBV28; D: TRBD1; DNA: TGTGCCAGCAGCTTGACAGGGGTCGGCACAGATACGCAGTATTTT; CDR3: CASSLTGVGTDTQYF
J: TRBJ2-1; size: NA; V: TRBV10-1; D: TRBD2; DNA: TGCGCCAGCAGCACCGGGACTAGCGGGGTAAATGAGCAGTTCTTC; CDR3: CASSTGTSGVNEQFF
J: TRBJ1-3; size: NA; V: TRBV6-5; D: NA; DNA: TGTGCCAGCAGCCTAACTGGACAGAGAAACACCATATATTTT; CDR3: CASSLTGQRNTIYF
J: TRBJ2-1; size: NA; V: TRBV18; D: TRBD2; DNA: TGTGCCAGCTCACCACCGGGGGGGAAAAGCTCCTACAATGAGCAGTTCTTC; CDR3: CASSPPGGKSSYNEQFF
J: TRBJ1-1; size: NA; V: TRBV14; D: TRBD1; DNA: TGTGCCAGCAGCCAAGATTACAGGGGGATGACTTTCTTT; CDR3: CASSQDYRGMTFF
J: TRBJ2-1; size: NA; V: TRBV7-9; D: TRBD1; DNA: TGTGCCAGCAGCTTAACGAGGGGGCCGAGCTCCTACAATGAGCAGTTCTTC; CDR3: CASSLTRGPSSYNEQFF
J: TRBJ1-1; size: NA; V: TRBV29-1; D: TRBD1; DNA: TGCAGCGTTCTGGGACAGCCGAACACTGAAGCTTTCTTT; CDR3: CSVLGQPNTEAFF
J: TRBJ1-1; size: NA; V: TRBV2; D: TRBD1; DNA: TGTGCCAGCAAGAGAGAGGGGGCGATTGAAGCTTTCTTT; CDR3: CASKREGAIEAFF
J: TRBJ1-1; size: NA; V: TRBV19; D: NA; DNA: TGTGCCAGTAGTATAGACCTGGGCGGTTGGGAGGTAATGAACACTGAAGCTTTCTTT; CDR3: CASSIDLGGWEVMNTEAFF
J: TRBJ2-1; size: NA; V: TRBV6-5; D: TRBD1; DNA: TGTGCCAGCAGCCTACAGGGGCATGCCTACAATGAGCAGTTCTTC; CDR3: CASSLQGHAYNEQFF
J: TRBJ2-7; size: NA; V: TRBV5-1; D: NA; DNA: TGCGCCAGCAGCCCCGGTTCTCCTTACGAGCAGTACTTC; CDR3: CASSPGSPYEQYF
J: TRBJ2-3; size: once; V: TRBV6-1; D: NA; DNA: TGTGCCAGCAGTGAAGCGCGGGCAGGGGCAGATACGCAGTATTTT; CDR3: CASSEARAGADTQYF
J: TRBJ1-1; size: NA; V: TRBV28; D: NA; DNA: TGTGCCAGCGTCCGCGGGGGGGACCGTGAAGCTTTCTTT; CDR3: CASVRGGDREAFF
J: TRBJ1-1; size: NA; V: TRBV6-6; D: NA; DNA: TGTGCCAGCAGCTATTTACCTAAGAACACTGAAGCTTTCTTT; CDR3: CASSYLPKNTEAFF
J: TRBJ2-1; size: NA; V: TRBV19; D: TRBD2; DNA: TGTGCCAGTAGTACGGCTAGCGGGGGGGCTATCAATGAGCAGTTCTTC; CDR3: CASSTASGGAINEQFF
J: TRBJ2-2; size: NA; V: TRBV6-6; D: NA; DNA: TGTGCCAGCAGTCAACAGGTGAACACCGGGGAGCTGTTTTTT; CDR3: CASSQQVNTGELFF
J: TRBJ1-2; size: once; V: TRBV4-1; D: NA; DNA: TGCGCCAGCAGCCAGAATTCCGGGACACACTATGGCTACACCTTC; CDR3: CASSQNSGTHYGYTF
J: TRBJ1-1; size: NA; V: TRBV7-8; D: TRBD1; DNA: TGTGCCAGCAGCTTTCTACAGGGGATCATGAACACTGAAGCTTTCTTT; CDR3: CASSFLQGIMNTEAFF
J: TRBJ2-5; size: NA; V: TRBV25-1; D: TRBD1; DNA: TGTGCCAGCCGAAGCATGGGACAGGGTGGGGGTGTCACCCAGTACTTC; CDR3: CASRSMGQGGGVTQYF